This T cell receptor beta chain is from a study of blood T cell repertoires in COVID-19. Across the study: Both acute and convalescent COVID-19 samples were obtained from the United States, Italy and Spain.

The germline V gene has CDR1 SGHAT and CDR2 FQNNGV. Trimming at V came to 5 bases and at J to 1 base, leaving 8 bases not matched to a gene. The CDR3 is 16 residues long. The protocol was immunoSEQ multiplex PCR, while the TCRdb copy is restricted to in-frame clones and leaves out a portion. The data contain about 78,000 clones, over 75% of them singletons. Material: peripheral blood. The rearrangement joins TRBV11-2 to TRBJ1-3; 7 bases line up with TRBD1. This receptor was taken from a human donor in a cohort sampled during active COVID-19. CDR3 loop: CASSLGQPSSGNTIYF. The CDR3, as DNA: TGTGCCAGCAGCCTGGGACAGCCATCGTCTGGAAACACCATATATTTT.